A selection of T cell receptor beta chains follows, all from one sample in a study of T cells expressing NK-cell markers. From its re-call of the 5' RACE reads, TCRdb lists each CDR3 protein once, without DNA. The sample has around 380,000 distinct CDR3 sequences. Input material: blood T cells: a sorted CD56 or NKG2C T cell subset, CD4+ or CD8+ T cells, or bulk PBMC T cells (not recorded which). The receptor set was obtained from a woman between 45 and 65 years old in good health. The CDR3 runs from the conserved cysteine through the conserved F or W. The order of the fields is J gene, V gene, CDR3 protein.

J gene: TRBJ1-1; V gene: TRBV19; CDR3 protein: CASSLNRGRTLKMNTEAFF
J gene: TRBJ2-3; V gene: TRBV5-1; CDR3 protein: CASSSTGLRPDTQYF
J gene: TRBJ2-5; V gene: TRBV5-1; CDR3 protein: CASAPSGTSAKETQYF
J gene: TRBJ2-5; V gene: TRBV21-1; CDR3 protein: CASSKRPVNQETQYF
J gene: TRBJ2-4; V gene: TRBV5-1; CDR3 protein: CASSLGTSGIQYF
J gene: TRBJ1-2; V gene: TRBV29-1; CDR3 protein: CSVLLEGNYGYTF
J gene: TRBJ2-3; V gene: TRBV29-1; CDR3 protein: CSVDVVRGEDTQYF
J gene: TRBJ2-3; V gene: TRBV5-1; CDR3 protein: CASSSPPGTSVLDTQYF
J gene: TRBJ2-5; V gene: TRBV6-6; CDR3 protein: CASSYSGGRTIQETQYF
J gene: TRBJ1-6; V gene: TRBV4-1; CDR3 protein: CASSPFAQGYSPLHF